The TCR beta chain under discussion was sequenced for a study of shared clonotypes between healthy human individuals. Whole-study context: The study drew on a couple of women and three men aged 18 to 49 as donors. Notes on the study in general: Rarefaction showed that sequencing of sorted subsets was incomplete (despite large depth). Only a few donors were included, so the genetic and exposure-history diversity represented was limited.

Roughly 27,000 T cell genomes, or around 200 ng DNA, went into the sorted-subset replicate PCRs. The protocol was immunoSEQ multiplex PCR, while the TCRdb copy is restricted to in-frame clones and leaves out a portion. The sample has over a million clones; around 74% are singletons. V lost 2 bases, J lost 6 bases, and 8 bases lay in between. This CDR3 is built from 14 residues. Germline CDR1 KGHSH, CDR2 LQKENI. A word on this clone: Its antigen is unknown. The sample holds other DNA sequences that translate to the same CDR3.

The chain is built from TRBV18 and TRBJ1-6, with a weak D call TRBD1 (5 bases). This clonotype was obtained from a man aged 18 to 29 in good health. The sequenced sample consisted of memory CD4+ T cells sorted from blood. Stated subset: CD45RA-negative fraction. CDR3 amino acids: CASSPSGGNSPLHF. The CDR3 coding sequence is TGTGCCAGCTCACCATCCGGGGGTAATTCACCCCTCCACTTT.